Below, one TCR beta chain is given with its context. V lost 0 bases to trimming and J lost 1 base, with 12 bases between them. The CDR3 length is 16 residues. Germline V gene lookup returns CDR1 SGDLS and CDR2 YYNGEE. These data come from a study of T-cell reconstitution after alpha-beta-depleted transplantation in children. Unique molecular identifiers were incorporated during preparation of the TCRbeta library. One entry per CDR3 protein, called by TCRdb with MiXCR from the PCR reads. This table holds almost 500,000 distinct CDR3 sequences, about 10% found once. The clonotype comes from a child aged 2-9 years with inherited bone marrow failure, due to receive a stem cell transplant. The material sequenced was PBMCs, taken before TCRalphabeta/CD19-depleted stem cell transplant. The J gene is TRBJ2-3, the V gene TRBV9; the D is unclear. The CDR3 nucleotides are TGTGCCAGCAGCGTAGTTTCCGGATGGGGCACAGATACGCAGTATTTT. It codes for CASSVVSGWGTDTQYF.